A single sample is the source of the 25 T cell receptor beta chains below, sequenced in a study of shared clonotypes between healthy human individuals. This table comes from immunoSEQ multiplex PCR, and its TCRdb copy is limited to in-frame clones, with some not included. The sample includes about 2.3 million clones, 90% to 95% seen only once; the top ten take 0.35% to 0.5%. Source material: naive CD4+ T cells from PBMCs. The subset is: CD45RA+ positively selected. These receptors were collected from a man between 18 and 35 years old in good health. Some clones in this sample may be carry-over from other donors' samples.

The chain uses TRBV7-3 and TRBJ1-1, with a weak D call TRBD1 (6 bases). In germline, CDR1 is SGHTA, CDR2 FQGTGA. CDR3 size: 13 residues. Trimming cost V 5 bases and J 3 bases, with 10 bases left between them. In DNA form, the CDR3 reads TGTGCCAGCAGCGCCTACAGGGACACTGAAGCTTTCTTT. Protein sequence: CASSAYRDTEAFF.

The chain recombines TRBV5-5 with TRBJ2-5; TRBD1 aligns across 11 bases. V lost 4 bases to trimming and J lost 6 bases; unmatched junction nucleotides: 8. CDR3 length: 15 residues. Germline lookup yields CDR1 SGHKS and CDR2 YYEKEE (reference sequence). CDR3 sequence (DNA): TGTGCCAGCAGCGTGGGACAGGGGGTTCGAAAGACCCAGTACTTC. It codes for CASSVGQGVRKTQYF.

The chain links TRBV5-1 to TRBJ2-1; no firm D call. The germline gives CDR1 SGHRS, CDR2 YFSETQ. Trimming cost V 0 bases and J 2 bases, with 9 bases left between them. This CDR3 comprises 15 residues. The CDR3 nucleotides read TGCGCCAGCAGCTTGGCGGCAGTCACCTACAATGAGCAGTTCTTC. It translates to CASSLAAVTYNEQFF.

To note about this clone: Other DNA sequences in this specimen translate into the identical CDR3. V is TRBV10-2 and J is TRBJ1-1, with D unresolved. The length of the CDR3 is 13 residues. CDR1 is WSHSY and CDR2 is SAAADI in the germline V gene. V lost 2 bases, J lost 1 base, and 5 bases lay in between. The CDR3 nucleotides read TGCGCCAGCAGTGAGATCCGGAACACTGAAGCTTTCTTT. Protein sequence: CASSEIRNTEAFF.

This clone was observed a single time. Other DNA sequences in the sample encode the same CDR3. This sequence joins TRBV27 and TRBJ2-7; maybe TRBD2 (6 bases). Trimming removed 2 bases from V and 2 bases from J, with 7 bases in between. Looked up from germline, CDR1 is MNHEY and CDR2 is SMNVEV (reference sequence). The CDR3 is made up of 13 amino acids. CDR3 coding DNA: TGTGCCAGCAGTTTAGGCGGGACCTACGAGCAGTACTTC. Translation gives CASSLGGTYEQYF.

CDR3 DNA sequence: TGTGCCACCAGCAGAGATATTCAGGGGGCGAGGACCGGGGAGCTGTTTTTT. The encoded protein is CATSRDIQGARTGELFF. The genes are TRBV15 and TRBJ2-2, with 8 positions matching TRBD1. The junction had 8 bases not matched to a gene; V was cut back by 0 bases and J by 5 bases. Germline values: CDR1 LNHNV, CDR2 YYDKDF (reference sequence). The CDR3 consists of 17 residues.

The rearrangement joins TRBV6-5 to TRBJ2-4; 7 positions match TRBD1. Germline V gene data show CDR1 as MNHEY and CDR2 as SVGAGI. The J segment lost 0 bases and the V segment lost 5 bases, leaving 4 bases of the junction unmatched. The length of the CDR3 is 15 residues. CDR3 sequence: CASSNGQVAKNIQYF. As DNA, the CDR3 is TGTGCCAGCAGTAACGGACAGGTAGCCAAAAACATTCAGTACTTC.

The chain uses TRBV11-2 and TRBJ2-1; D unresolved. CDR3 size: 13 residues. V was trimmed by 2 bases and J by 12 bases, leaving 14 bases between them. Germline V gene sequence: CDR1 SGHAT, CDR2 FQNNGV. CDR3 region: CASSLSGLTGQFF. CDR3 DNA: TGTGCCAGCAGCTTATCTGGGCTGACGGGGCAGTTCTTC.

This chain uses TRBV5-6 with TRBJ1-5; 10 bases fit TRBD1. The CDR3 sequence is 16 residues long. Trimming took 1 base from V and 4 from J; bases not matched to a gene: 5. CDR1 and CDR2 from the germline V gene are SGHDT and YYEEEE. The CDR3 DNA follows: TGTGCCAGCAGCTTGTCGACAGGGGGCGGGAATCAGCCCCAGCATTTT. It yields the protein CASSLSTGGGNQPQHF.

As for this clone: Other DNA sequences in this specimen translate into the identical CDR3. The chain has TRBV7-3 and TRBJ1-5, with D uncertain. From germline, CDR1 is SGHTA and CDR2 FQGTGA. The CDR3 runs to 13 residues. Trimming stripped 0 bases from V and 0 bases from J, with 0 bases between. The CDR3 bases are TGTGCCAGCAGCTTAACTAGCAATCAGCCCCAGCATTTT. Translated, it gives CASSLTSNQPQHF.

This rearrangement joins TRBV25-1 to TRBJ2-2; the D call may be TRBD1 or TRBD2 (6 bases each). Per germline, CDR1 MGHDK and CDR2 SYGVNS. The CDR3 extends over 16 amino acids. Trimming removed 3 bases at V and 5 bases at J, with 16 bases between. The chain's CDR3 is CASSDWTGARTGELFF. The CDR3 DNA sequence: TGTGCCAGCAGTGATTGGACGGGGGCGAGAACCGGGGAGCTGTTTTTT. Filled out from reference TRBV25-1 and TRBJ2-2, the complete variable domain reads EADIYQTPRYLVIGTGKKITLECSQTMGHDKMYWYQQDPGMELHLIHYSYGVNSTEKGDLSSESTVSRIRTEHFPLTLESARPSHTSQYLCASSDWTGARTGELFFGEGSRLTVL.

The genes are TRBV4-1 and TRBJ2-5, with 10 bases identical to TRBD1. With the DNA end fitting TRBJ2-7 better, the J assignment may be wrong. CDR3 length: 16 residues. Germline loops: CDR1 MGHRA, CDR2 YSYEKL. CDR3 sequence reads: CASSQLDRGPSYEQYF. The CDR3 coding sequence is TGCGCCAGCAGCCAACTTGACAGGGGGCCATCCTACGAGCAGTACTTC.

The CDR3 here is CASSLVGTGSSNQPQHF. CDR3 coding DNA: TGTGCCAGCAGTTTAGTTGGGACAGGGAGTAGCAATCAGCCCCAGCATTTT. This chain joins TRBV27 and TRBJ1-5, with 9 nucleotides matching TRBD1. Trimming at V came to 2 bases and at J to 0 bases, leaving 5 bases not matched to a gene. Germline V lookup: CDR1 MNHEY, CDR2 SMNVEV (reference sequence). This CDR3 is 17 amino acids long.

CDR3 region: CASSWDRVVNEQFF. CDR3 in DNA: TGTGCCAGCAGCTGGGACAGGGTCGTCAATGAGCAGTTCTTC. The V gene is TRBV5-4, the J gene TRBJ2-1, with 9 bases lining up with TRBD1. Germline V gives CDR1 SGHNT, CDR2 YYREEE (reference sequence). The CDR3 covers 14 residues. V dropped 3 bases and J dropped 6; count of bases not matched to a gene: 4.

The chain links TRBV9 to TRBJ1-1; TRBD1 aligns across 8 bases. CDR3 length: 13 amino acids. Trimming took 4 bases from V and 5 from J; bases not matched to a gene: 4. Looked up from germline, CDR1 is SGDLS and CDR2 is YYNGEE. The CDR3 sequence is CASSSTGGTEAFF. In nucleotides, the CDR3 is TGTGCCAGCAGCTCAACAGGGGGGACTGAAGCTTTCTTT.

The J gene is TRBJ1-3, the V gene TRBV6-1; 7 bases match TRBD1. The V gene end was trimmed by 4 bases and the J gene end by 4 bases; junction bases not matched to a gene: 10. Germline values: CDR1 MNHNS, CDR2 SASEGT. The CDR3 is 16 amino acids. This CDR3 reads CASSGPGQAGGNTIYF. The DNA for the CDR3 is TGTGCCAGCAGTGGGCCCGGACAGGCCGGCGGAAACACCATATATTTT.

As DNA, the CDR3 is TGTGCCAGCAGTTTTCAGGGACAAGGAGGCTACACCTTC. This codes for CASSFQGQGGYTF. The J gene is TRBJ1-2, the V gene TRBV28; possible D gene TRBD1, 6 bases. The CDR3 spans 13 residues. The V end was cut by 3 bases, the J end by 8 bases, with 13 bases between. Germline V gives CDR1 MDHEN, CDR2 SYDVKM.

The CDR3 region is CASKWRQSDTQYF. Written as DNA, the CDR3 is TGTGCCAGCAAGTGGCGACAATCAGATACGCAGTATTTT. The chain carries TRBV6-1 and TRBJ2-3, with D uncertain. The germline CDR1 and CDR2 sequences are MNHNS and SASEGT. This CDR3 comprises 13 residues. V was cut by 7 bases and J by 4 bases, with 12 bases left in between.

The gene calls are TRBV2 and TRBJ2-7; tentatively, D is TRBD1 (5 bases). The ends were cut back, 8 bases at V and 3 bases at J, with 11 bases in the middle. The CDR3 runs to 12 residues. Germline CDR1 and CDR2: SNHLY and FYNNEI. CDR3 DNA sequence: TGTGCCAGCGAACAGGATTACTACGAGCAGTACTTC. Protein: CASEQDYYEQYF.

The rearrangement uses TRBV5-1 and TRBJ2-1; no clear D gene. This CDR3 region has 15 residues. V was clipped by 7 bases and J by 2 bases, with 16 bases between them. Germline lookup yields CDR1 SGHRS and CDR2 YFSETQ. The CDR3 coding sequence is TGCGCCAGCGGGTCCCAAGGGCCCCCCTACAATGAGCAGTTCTTC. Its protein product is CASGSQGPPYNEQFF.

This chain joins TRBV7-8 and TRBJ2-3; 7 bases fit TRBD1. Per germline, CDR1 SGHVS and CDR2 FQNEAQ. The CDR3 is made up of 16 amino acids. The V and J ends lost 3 bases and 3 bases, in that order; junction bases with no gene match: 9. The CDR3 here is CASSFRQGLVTDTQYF. The CDR3 nucleotides read TGTGCCAGCAGCTTCCGACAGGGCTTGGTGACAGATACGCAGTATTTT. Looking up the rest from reference TRBV7-8 and TRBJ2-3 gives the full variable domain: GAGVSQSPRYKVAKRGQDVALRCDPISGHVSLFWYQQALGQGPEFLTYFQNEAQLDKSGLPSDRFFAERPEGSVSTLKIQRTQQEDSAVYLCASSFRQGLVTDTQYFGPGTRLTVL.

V and J are TRBV9 and TRBJ2-1, with D unclear. The V and J ends lost 0 bases and 13 bases respectively, with 14 bases between them. The CDR3 totals 13 residues. The germline V gene has CDR1 SGDLS and CDR2 YYNGEE. CDR3: CASSVAWAEDQFF. In DNA, the CDR3 is TGTGCCAGCAGCGTAGCTTGGGCCGAAGACCAGTTCTTC.

This sequence joins TRBV5-1 and TRBJ2-1; 12 bases align to TRBD2. In germline, CDR1 is SGHRS, CDR2 YFSETQ. J lost 3 bases, V lost 4 bases, and 2 bases had no gene match. This CDR3 region has 15 residues. This CDR3 reads CASSPSGRGYNEQFF. CDR3 nucleotide sequence: TGCGCCAGCAGCCCTAGCGGGAGGGGCTACAATGAGCAGTTCTTC.

The V call is TRBV18, the J call TRBJ1-1; unclear D gene. Germline V CDR1 and CDR2: KGHSH, LQKENI. The V end lost 2 bases, the J end lost 6 bases, and 16 bases lay between the germline ends. This CDR3 comprises 15 residues. CDR3 residues: CASSPTWASGPEAFF. The CDR3 coding sequence is TGTGCCAGCTCACCAACCTGGGCATCCGGCCCTGAAGCTTTCTTT.

This chain joins TRBV28 and TRBJ1-2; 10 bases map to TRBD1. Germline CDR1 is MDHEN and CDR2 is SYDVKM. V lost 4 bases and J lost 3; bases outside the gene matches: 5. This CDR3 is 15 amino acids long. CDR3 nucleotides: TGTGCCAGCAGTTCCCGGACAGGGGGATACTATGGCTACACCTTC. This sequence encodes CASSSRTGGYYGYTF.